The 15 T cell receptor beta chains reported below all come from one sample, sequenced in a study of blood T cell repertoires in COVID-19. Clones were sequenced by immunoSEQ multiplex PCR, and TCRdb holds only the in-frame ones, with some missing. The table shows around 200,000 clones, with approximately 87% occurring only once. Sequencing input: peripheral blood. The receptors were gathered from a man in his sixties who had recovered from COVID-19.

The CDR3 bases are TGTGCCTGTACCGGGACAGCGAGGTACAATGAGCAGTTCTTC. Translation: CACTGTARYNEQFF. The chain employs TRBV30 and TRBJ2-1; TRBD1 aligns across 7 bases. The ends lost 6 bases at V and 4 bases at J; junction bases unmatched: 9. This CDR3 is built from 14 residues. CDR1 is GTSNPN, CDR2 SVGIG, per germline (reference sequence).

This clone showed up just a few times. The J gene is TRBJ1-1, the V gene TRBV7-9; no clear D. The CDR3 spans 14 residues. Germline V lookup: CDR1 SEHNR, CDR2 FQNEAQ (reference sequence). Deletions cut 4 bases from V and 8 bases from J, with 17 bases between. This chain's CDR3 is CASSSRAGAAEAFF. DNA of the CDR3: TGTGCCAGCAGCTCAAGGGCGGGAGCGGCCGAAGCTTTCTTT.

The rearrangement uses TRBV29-1 and TRBJ2-5; 7 bases align to TRBD1. CDR1 and CDR2 from the germline V gene are SQVTM and ANQGSEA. V was pared by 6 bases and J by 5 bases, with 12 bases of the junction left unmatched. The CDR3 length is 14 residues. The CDR3, as DNA: TGCAGCGTGGGTGGGACAGCATTTTACGAGACCCAGTACTTC. It codes for CSVGGTAFYETQYF.

The chain recombines TRBV29-1 with TRBJ2-7, with 8 bases lining up with TRBD1. Trimming took 4 bases from V and 4 from J; bases not matched to a gene: 3. The CDR3 is 12 residues long. CDR1 is SQVTM, CDR2 ANQGSEA, per germline. The CDR3 DNA reads TGCAGCGTTGTGGGACAGGCGTACGAGCAGTACTTC. It codes for CSVVGQAYEQYF.

The chain uses TRBV7-6 and TRBJ2-5, with TRBD2 matching 11 bases. The CDR3 extends over 17 amino acids. Per germline, CDR1 SGHVS and CDR2 FNYEAQ. V shed 5 bases and J 2 bases; nucleotides not matched to a gene: 10. The CDR3 sequence: CASSLLLAGGLQETQYF. The CDR3 DNA is TGTGCCAGCAGCCTCCTTCTAGCGGGAGGACTTCAAGAGACCCAGTACTTC.

Only a few counts were recorded for this clone. Other nucleotide sequences from this sample produce the same CDR3. V is TRBV6-5 and J is TRBJ1-2, with 9 positions matching TRBD1. Germline V CDR1 and CDR2: MNHEY, SVGAGI. The ends lost 6 bases at V and 4 bases at J; junction bases unmatched: 3. This CDR3 has 13 residues. The CDR3 here is CASSSGQGYGYTF. The CDR3 coding sequence is TGTGCCAGCAGCTCGGGACAGGGCTATGGCTACACCTTC.

The J gene is TRBJ1-5, the V gene TRBV7-2; D unresolved. This CDR3 is 13 amino acids long. Looked up from germline, CDR1 is SGHTA and CDR2 is FQGNSA. V shed 3 bases and J shed 0 bases, with 3 bases lying between them. For the CDR3, the DNA is TGTGCCAGCAGCTTCTATAGCAATCAGCCCCAGCATTTT. It encodes CASSFYSNQPQHF. Using reference TRBV7-2 and TRBJ1-5 for the parts outside the CDR3, the full variable domain is GAGVSQSPSNKVTEKGKDVELRCDPISGHTALYWYRQSLGQGLEFLIYFQGNSAPDKSGLPSDRFSAERTGGSVSTLTIQRTQQEDSAVYLCASSFYSNQPQHFGDGTRLSIL.

This clone was counted once. The chain recombines TRBV27 with TRBJ2-1; the match to TRBD2 covers 13 bases. J gave up 9 bases and V 6 bases, and 8 bases lay outside the gene matches. Germline-derived CDR1 and CDR2 are MNHEY and SMNVEV (reference sequence). The CDR3 is 15 amino acids. CDR3 in DNA: TGTGCCAGCAGACTAGCGGGAGGGCCCTCCGGTGAGCAGTTCTTC. It is translated as CASRLAGGPSGEQFF.

This chain links TRBV28 with TRBJ2-1; D not certain. The CDR3 runs 12 residues. The V end lost 4 bases, the J end lost 3 bases, and 4 bases lay between the germline ends. The germline V gene encodes CDR1 MDHEN and CDR2 SYDVKM. This CDR3 is CASSYSYNEQFF. Here the CDR3 DNA reads TGTGCCAGCAGTTACAGCTACAATGAGCAGTTCTTC.

This rearrangement joins TRBV18 to TRBJ2-3; no firm D call. Germline assignment: CDR1 KGHSH and CDR2 LQKENI. This CDR3 comprises 13 residues. Trimming cost V 3 bases and J 3 bases, with 7 bases left between them. The CDR3 DNA reads TGTGCCAGCTCACCCGAGATTACAGATACGCAGTATTTT. Translating it yields CASSPEITDTQYF.

The V and J genes are TRBV19 and TRBJ1-3; 7 nucleotides align to TRBD1. The CDR3 length is 15 residues. The germline CDR1 and CDR2 sequences are LNHDA and SQIVND (reference sequence). The V segment lost 2 bases and the J segment 4 bases; nucleotides outside the gene matches: 5. The CDR3 DNA reads as TGTGCCAGTAGTATACCGACAGGGTACGGAAACACCATATATTTT. Translation: CASSIPTGYGNTIYF. Variable domain in full (rest from reference TRBV19 and TRBJ1-3): DGGITQSPKYLFRKEGQNVTLSCEQNLNHDAMYWYRQDPGQGLRLIYYSQIVNDFQKGDIAEGYSVSREKKESFPLTVTSAQKNPTAFYLCASSIPTGYGNTIYFGEGSWLTVV.

This chain connects TRBV6-5 to TRBJ1-2; D is possibly TRBD1 (5 bases). The CDR3 has 13 residues. Trimming removed 6 bases at V and 2 bases at J, with 10 bases between. Germline CDR1 reads MNHEY; CDR2 reads SVGAGI. CDR3 protein: CASSQGLNYGYTF. In DNA form, the CDR3 reads TGTGCCAGCAGCCAGGGTTTGAACTATGGCTACACCTTC.

The chain is built from TRBV10-3 and TRBJ2-7, with D unclear. The germline CDR1 and CDR2 sequences are ENHRY and SYGVKD. V was cut by 6 bases and J by 2 bases, with 11 bases left in between. CDR3 size: 13 residues. CDR3 sequence (DNA): TGTGCCATCAGGCCCGACAAGACCTACGAGCAGTACTTC. Its translation: CAIRPDKTYEQYF.

This clone appeared once. This chain links TRBV5-1 with TRBJ2-3, with D possibly matching TRBD1 (6 bases). V was cut by 5 bases and J by 6 bases, with 16 bases left in between. This CDR3 spans 14 amino acids. Germline CDR1 and CDR2: SGHRS and YFSETQ. Here the CDR3 reads CASRPTGLGDTQYF. The CDR3 region has the DNA TGCGCCAGCAGGCCGACAGGTCTGGGGGATACGCAGTATTTT.

The genes are TRBV2 and TRBJ1-1; TRBD1 matches at 8 bases. Germline values: CDR1 SNHLY, CDR2 FYNNEI. The CDR3 is 15 residues long. Trimming at V came to 1 base and at J to 1 base, leaving 2 bases not matched to a gene. CDR3 residues: CASSEEGQGNTEAFF. CDR3 coding DNA: TGTGCCAGCAGTGAAGAAGGACAGGGGAACACTGAAGCTTTCTTT.